A selection of T cell receptor beta chains follows, all from one sample in a study of cytomegalovirus exposure and HLA in healthy donors. Profiled with immunoSEQ multiplex PCR; TCRdb holds only in-frame clones, not every one. The data contain approximately 140,000 clones, over 60% of them singletons. The sample taken for sequencing was PBMCs. These receptors were collected from a human donor in good health. Both conserved end residues are part of each CDR3. The D gene is left open where the match is weak. Rows may omit the clone size; those that give it use once, few, many or a size class.

D: .
size: few
V: TRBV10-2
J: TRBJ2-3
CDR3: CASSEGEHTDTQYF
DNA: TGCGCCAGCAGTGAGGGGGAGCACACAGATACGCAGTATTTT

D: TRBD2
size: .
V: TRBV2
J: TRBJ2-7
CDR3: CASSLGLAGVEQYF
DNA: TGTGCCAGCAGTCTAGGACTAGCGGGAGTCGAGCAGTACTTC

D: .
size: few
V: TRBV11-2
J: TRBJ2-7
CDR3: CASSLKIQGRSSEQYF
DNA: TGTGCCAGCAGCTTAAAGATACAGGGTCGATCTTCCGAGCAGTACTTC

D: .
size: .
V: TRBV2
J: TRBJ2-7
CDR3: CASARGVSNGRRGFEQYF
DNA: TGTGCCAGTGCTAGGGGGGTTTCTAACGGGAGGCGGGGCTTCGAGCAGTACTTC

D: TRBD1
size: .
V: TRBV6-5
J: TRBJ1-4
CDR3: CASSLRDSGKLFF
DNA: TGTGCCAGCAGCCTTCGGGACAGTGGAAAACTGTTTTTT

D: TRBD1
size: .
V: TRBV7-2
J: TRBJ2-2
CDR3: CASSSLRTGFGIDTGELFF
DNA: TGTGCCAGCAGCTCACTTAGGACAGGGTTCGGTATTGACACCGGGGAGCTGTTTTTT

D: .
size: .
V: TRBV1
J: TRBJ1-4
CDR3: CTSRYETGANEKLFF
DNA: TGCACCAGCAGATACGAAACAGGGGCTAATGAAAAACTGTTTTTT

D: TRBD1
size: .
V: TRBV7-2
J: TRBJ2-7
CDR3: CASSSSAGTGYYEQYF
DNA: TGTGCCAGCAGCTCGTCAGCCGGGACAGGGTACTACGAGCAGTACTTC

D: .
size: once
V: TRBV10-3
J: TRBJ2-3
CDR3: CAITSGSTDTQYF
DNA: TGTGCCATCACCAGCGGGAGCACAGATACGCAGTATTTT

D: TRBD2
size: once
V: TRBV27
J: TRBJ2-3
CDR3: CAVQRTSRSTDTQYF
DNA: TGTGCCGTACAAAGGACTAGTAGGTCCACAGATACGCAGTATTTT

D: .
size: .
V: TRBV7-9
J: TRBJ1-6
CDR3: CSSSAANSPLHF
DNA: TGTTCCAGCAGCGCGGCTAATTCACCCCTCCACTTT

D: .
size: .
V: TRBV4-2
J: TRBJ2-2
CDR3: CASSLKPRGANTGELFF
DNA: TGTGCCAGCAGCCTGAAGCCACGGGGAGCTAACACCGGGGAGCTGTTTTTT

D: .
size: .
V: TRBV30
J: TRBJ1-2
CDR3: CAWRGRGDYGYTF
DNA: TGTGCCTGGAGGGGGAGGGGTGACTATGGCTACACCTTC

D: TRBD1
size: few
V: TRBV7-9
J: TRBJ2-7
CDR3: CASSLPGQGINEQYF
DNA: TGTGCCAGCAGCTTACCGGGACAGGGAATCAACGAGCAGTACTTC

D: .
size: .
V: TRBV19
J: TRBJ1-4
CDR3: CASSIGAGPWEKLFF
DNA: TGTGCCAGTAGTATAGGGGCAGGGCCCTGGGAAAAACTGTTTTTT

D: TRBD1
size: .
V: TRBV7-9
J: TRBJ1-4
CDR3: CASSRTGNEKLFF
DNA: TGTGCCAGCAGCCGGACAGGGAATGAAAAACTGTTTTTT

D: .
size: .
V: TRBV10-3
J: TRBJ2-5
CDR3: CAISMQGRETQYF
DNA: TGTGCCATCAGTATGCAGGGAAGAGAGACCCAGTACTTC

D: .
size: few
V: TRBV5-4
J: TRBJ1-4
CDR3: CASSRYTGNEKLFF
DNA: TGTGCCAGCAGCCGATACACAGGGAATGAAAAACTGTTTTTT

D: .
size: .
V: TRBV7-6
J: TRBJ2-2
CDR3: CASSLGWVSVGEAGQNTGELFF
DNA: TGTGCCAGCAGCTTAGGATGGGTCTCGGTAGGAGAAGCGGGACAAAACACCGGGGAGCTGTTTTTT

D: .
size: .
V: TRBV29-1
J: TRBJ2-1
CDR3: CSVGGNEQFF
DNA: TGCAGCGTGGGGGGTAATGAGCAGTTCTTC

D: TRBD2
size: once
V: TRBV28
J: TRBJ2-7
CDR3: CASRSGTSGIYEQYF
DNA: TGTGCCAGCAGGTCGGGGACTAGCGGGATTTACGAGCAGTACTTC

D: TRBD1
size: .
V: TRBV5-8
J: TRBJ2-1
CDR3: CASSLVIGTGRLEQFF
DNA: TGTGCCAGCAGCTTGGTTATTGGGACAGGGAGACTTGAGCAGTTCTTC

D: TRBD1
size: .
V: TRBV19
J: TRBJ2-7
CDR3: CASGQGPYEQYF
DNA: TGTGCCAGTGGACAGGGCCCCTACGAGCAGTACTTC

D: .
size: few
V: TRBV5-1
J: TRBJ1-6
CDR3: CASSLVVDSPLHF
DNA: TGCGCCAGCAGCTTGGTTGTCGATTCACCCCTCCACTTT

D: .
size: .
V: TRBV19
J: TRBJ1-5
CDR3: CASSPTGKRDF
DNA: TGTGCCAGTAGCCCAACAGGGAAGAGGGATTTT

D: TRBD2
size: once
V: TRBV11-1
J: TRBJ2-1
CDR3: CASSRRTSGGANNEQFF
DNA: TGTGCCAGCAGCCGGAGGACTAGCGGGGGGGCCAACAATGAGCAGTTCTTC

D: TRBD2
size: .
V: TRBV9
J: TRBJ2-5
CDR3: CASSVREGGRGETQYF
DNA: TGTGCCAGCAGCGTACGAGAGGGAGGGCGGGGAGAGACCCAGTACTTC

D: TRBD1
size: .
V: TRBV4-2
J: TRBJ1-5
CDR3: CASSPGQGASQPQHF
DNA: TGTGCCAGCAGCCCGGGACAGGGGGCCAGTCAGCCCCAGCATTTT

D: TRBD1
size: .
V: TRBV6-1
J: TRBJ1-1
CDR3: CASSERGQGARAFF
DNA: TGTGCCAGCAGTGAAAGGGGACAGGGGGCTAGAGCTTTCTTT

D: .
size: .
V: TRBV10-3
J: TRBJ2-7
CDR3: CAIRTGASAYEQYF
DNA: TGTGCCATCAGGACCGGGGCTAGCGCCTACGAGCAGTACTTC

D: TRBD2
size: .
V: TRBV28
J: TRBJ2-7
CDR3: CASSRGLAGFEQYF
DNA: TGTGCCAGCAGTCGCGGACTAGCGGGATTTGAGCAGTACTTC

D: .
size: .
V: TRBV6-5
J: TRBJ1-2
CDR3: CASSSTGNNYGYTF
DNA: TGTGCCAGCAGTTCAACAGGAAATAACTATGGCTACACCTTC

D: .
size: .
V: TRBV5-4
J: TRBJ1-6
CDR3: CASSLAAGRNSPLHF
DNA: TGTGCCAGCAGCTTGGCGGCGGGGCGTAATTCACCCCTCCACTTT

D: TRBD2
size: few
V: TRBV19
J: TRBJ2-5
CDR3: CASSSPGGVQETQYF
DNA: TGTGCCAGTAGTAGCCCTGGGGGGGTCCAAGAGACCCAGTACTTC

D: .
size: .
V: TRBV7-9
J: TRBJ1-4
CDR3: CASSPGVGTNEKLFF
DNA: TGTGCCAGCAGTCCAGGGGTAGGGACTAATGAAAAACTGTTTTTT

D: TRBD1
size: .
V: TRBV28
J: TRBJ2-5
CDR3: CASRGTGRETQYF
DNA: TGTGCCAGCAGGGGGACAGGGAGGGAGACCCAGTACTTC

D: TRBD1
size: .
V: TRBV28
J: TRBJ1-2
CDR3: CASSSGTGFIMYGYTF
DNA: TGTGCCAGCAGTTCCGGGACAGGGTTTATTATGTATGGCTACACCTTC

D: .
size: .
V: TRBV6-5
J: TRBJ2-7
CDR3: CASKTSGAYEQYF
DNA: TGTGCCAGCAAGACATCGGGGGCCTACGAGCAGTACTTC

D: TRBD2
size: .
V: TRBV6-1
J: TRBJ2-7
CDR3: CASSDQLAGAISYEQYF
DNA: TGTGCCAGCAGTGATCAGCTAGCGGGGGCCATCTCCTACGAGCAGTACTTC

D: .
size: .
V: TRBV28
J: TRBJ2-1
CDR3: CASRTPGYSYNEQFF
DNA: TGTGCCAGCCGAACCCCAGGGTACTCCTACAATGAGCAGTTCTTC

D: TRBD2
size: .
V: TRBV4-2
J: TRBJ2-7
CDR3: CASSQDGLAGGYEQYF
DNA: TGTGCCAGCAGCCAAGATGGACTAGCGGGAGGGTACGAGCAGTACTTC

D: .
size: .
V: TRBV6-5
J: TRBJ2-7
CDR3: CASSYDNSYEQYF
DNA: TGTGCCAGCAGTTACGACAACTCCTACGAGCAGTACTTC